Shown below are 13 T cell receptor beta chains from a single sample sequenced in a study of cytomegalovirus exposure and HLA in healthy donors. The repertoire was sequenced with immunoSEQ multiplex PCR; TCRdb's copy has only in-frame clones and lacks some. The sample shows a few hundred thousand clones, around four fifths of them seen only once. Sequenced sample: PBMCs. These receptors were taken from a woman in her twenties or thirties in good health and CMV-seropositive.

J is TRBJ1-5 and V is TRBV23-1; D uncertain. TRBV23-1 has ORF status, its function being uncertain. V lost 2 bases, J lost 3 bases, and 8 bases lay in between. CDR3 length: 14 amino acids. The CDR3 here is CASSQNTANQPQHF. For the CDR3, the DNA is TGCGCCAGCAGTCAAAACACAGCCAATCAGCCCCAGCATTTT.

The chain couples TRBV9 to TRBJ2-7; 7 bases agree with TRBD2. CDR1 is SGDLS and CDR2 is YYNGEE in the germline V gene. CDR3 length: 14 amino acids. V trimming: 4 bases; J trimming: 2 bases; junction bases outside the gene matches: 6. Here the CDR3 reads CASSPESGAYEQYF. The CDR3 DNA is TGTGCCAGCAGCCCGGAGAGCGGGGCCTACGAGCAGTACTTC.

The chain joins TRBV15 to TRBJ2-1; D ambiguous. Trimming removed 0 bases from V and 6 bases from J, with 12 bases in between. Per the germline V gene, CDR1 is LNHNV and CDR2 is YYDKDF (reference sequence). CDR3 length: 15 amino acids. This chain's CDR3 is CATSRDTRVFNEQFF. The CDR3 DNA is TGTGCCACCAGCAGAGATACGCGTGTCTTCAATGAGCAGTTCTTC. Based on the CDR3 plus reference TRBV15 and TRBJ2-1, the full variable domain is DAMVIQNPRYQVTQFGKPVTLSCSQTLNHNVMYWYQQKSSQAPKLLFHYYDKDFNNEADTPDNFQSRRPNTSFCFLDIRSPGLGDTAMYLCATSRDTRVFNEQFFGPGTRLTVL.

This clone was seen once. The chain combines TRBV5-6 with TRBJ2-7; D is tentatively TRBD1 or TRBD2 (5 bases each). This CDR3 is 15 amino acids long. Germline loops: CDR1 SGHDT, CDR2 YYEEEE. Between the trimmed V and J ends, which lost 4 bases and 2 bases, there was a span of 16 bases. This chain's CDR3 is CASSVTGTLTYEQYF. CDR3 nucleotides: TGTGCCAGCAGCGTAACCGGGACGTTGACCTACGAGCAGTACTTC.

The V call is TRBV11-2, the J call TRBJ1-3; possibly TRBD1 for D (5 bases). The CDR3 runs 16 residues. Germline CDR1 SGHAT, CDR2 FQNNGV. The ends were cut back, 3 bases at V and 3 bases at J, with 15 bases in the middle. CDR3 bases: TGTGCCAGCAGCTTCAATCAAGGGGAAGGTGGAAACACCATATATTTT. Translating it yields CASSFNQGEGGNTIYF.

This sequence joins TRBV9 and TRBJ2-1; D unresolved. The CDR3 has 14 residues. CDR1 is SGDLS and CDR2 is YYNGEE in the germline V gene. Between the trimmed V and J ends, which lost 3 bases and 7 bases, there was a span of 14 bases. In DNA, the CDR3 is TGTGCCAGCAGCGACCTCCGCGCGCCGAATGAGCAGTTCTTC. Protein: CASSDLRAPNEQFF.

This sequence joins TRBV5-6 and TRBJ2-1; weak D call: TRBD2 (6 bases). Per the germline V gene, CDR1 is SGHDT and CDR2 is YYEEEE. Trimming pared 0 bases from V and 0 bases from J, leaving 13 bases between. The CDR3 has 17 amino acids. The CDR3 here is CASSLGRDGSSYNEQFF. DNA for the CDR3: TGTGCCAGCAGCTTGGGCCGGGACGGGAGCTCCTACAATGAGCAGTTCTTC.

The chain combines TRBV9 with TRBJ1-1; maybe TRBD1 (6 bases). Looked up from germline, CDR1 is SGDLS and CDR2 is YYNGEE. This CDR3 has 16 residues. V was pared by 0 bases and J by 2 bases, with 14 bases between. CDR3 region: CASSVGAGVANTEAFF. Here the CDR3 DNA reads TGTGCCAGCAGCGTAGGGGCAGGGGTGGCAAACACTGAAGCTTTCTTT.

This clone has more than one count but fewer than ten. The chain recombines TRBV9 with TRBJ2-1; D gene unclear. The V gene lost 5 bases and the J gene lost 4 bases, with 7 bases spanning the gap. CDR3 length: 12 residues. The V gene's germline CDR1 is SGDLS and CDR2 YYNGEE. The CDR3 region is CASRSSYNEQFF. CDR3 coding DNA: TGTGCCAGCAGATCGAGTTACAATGAGCAGTTCTTC.

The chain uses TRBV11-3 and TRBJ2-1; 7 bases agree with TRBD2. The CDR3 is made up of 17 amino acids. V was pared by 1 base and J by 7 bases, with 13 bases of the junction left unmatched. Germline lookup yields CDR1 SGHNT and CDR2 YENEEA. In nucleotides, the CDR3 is TGTGCCAGCAGCTTAGGGCTAGCGGAGGCACCAGGGAATGAGCAGTTCTTC. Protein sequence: CASSLGLAEAPGNEQFF.

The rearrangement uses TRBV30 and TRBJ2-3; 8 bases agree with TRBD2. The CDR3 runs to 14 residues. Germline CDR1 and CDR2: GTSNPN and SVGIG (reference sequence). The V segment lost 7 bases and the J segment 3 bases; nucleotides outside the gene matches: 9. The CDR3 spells CASGLAGRTDTQYF. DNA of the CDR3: TGTGCCTCTGGACTAGCCGGGAGAACAGATACGCAGTATTTT.

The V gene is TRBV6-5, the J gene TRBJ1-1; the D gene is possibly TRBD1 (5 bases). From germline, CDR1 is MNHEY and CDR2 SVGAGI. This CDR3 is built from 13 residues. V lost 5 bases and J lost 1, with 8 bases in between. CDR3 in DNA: TGTGCCAGCAGTCTTGACAGGAACACTGAAGCTTTCTTT. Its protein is CASSLDRNTEAFF.

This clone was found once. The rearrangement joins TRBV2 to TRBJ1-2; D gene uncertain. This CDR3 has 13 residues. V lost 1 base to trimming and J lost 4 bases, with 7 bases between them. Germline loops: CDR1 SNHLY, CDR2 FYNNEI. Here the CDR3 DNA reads TGTGCCAGCAGTGAAGGGATTCGCTATGGCTACACCTTC. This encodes CASSEGIRYGYTF.